Presented here are 20 T cell receptor beta chains from one specimen sequenced in a study of blood T cell repertoires in COVID-19. Sequencing was performed with immunoSEQ multiplex PCR; in TCRdb, only in-frame clones are kept and a portion is missing. The sample lists fewer than 300,000 clones; over 70% were seen once. The sample comprised peripheral blood. These receptors all come from an elderly man with acute or convalescent COVID-19.

The chain has TRBV6-2 or TRBV6-3 and TRBJ1-2; 7 bases fit TRBD1. Germline CDR1 MNHEY, CDR2 SVGEGT. Trimming took 3 bases from V and 2 from J; bases not matched to a gene: 6. The CDR3 sequence is 15 residues long. The CDR3 DNA follows: TGTGCCAGCAGTTATCCGGGGACAGCGAACTATGGCTACACCTTC. Translated: CASSYPGTANYGYTF.

The chain is built from TRBV7-4 and TRBJ2-7; D ambiguous. Germline V lookup: CDR1 SGHVT, CDR2 SQSDAQ. V dropped 10 bases and J dropped 7 bases, with 11 bases sitting between them. CDR3 length: 10 residues. The CDR3 region is CATSPLEQYF. DNA for the CDR3: TGTGCCACTTCTCCCCTTGAGCAGTACTTC.

CDR3 region: CASSSDRGDGYTF. The CDR3 nucleotides read TGTGCCAGCAGTAGTGACAGGGGGGATGGCTACACCTTC. This chain connects TRBV6-5 to TRBJ1-2, with 9 bases aligning to TRBD1. The junction had 4 bases not matched to a gene; V was cut back by 5 bases and J by 6 bases. This CDR3 comprises 13 residues. Looked up from germline, CDR1 is MNHEY and CDR2 is SVGAGI.

Of note for this clone: This CDR3 is also generated by other DNA sequences in the sample. V and J are TRBV19 and TRBJ2-3; TRBD2 aligns across 7 bases. CDR3 size: 14 residues. The J segment lost 1 base and the V segment lost 4 bases, leaving 2 bases of the junction unmatched. Germline V CDR1 and CDR2: LNHDA, SQIVND (reference sequence). CDR3 DNA: TGTGCCAGTAGTACTAGCGGAGGCACAGATACGCAGTATTTT. Residues: CASSTSGGTDTQYF.

The V call is TRBV28, the J call TRBJ1-1; 7 bases are a match to TRBD1. The ends lost 10 bases at V and 0 bases at J; junction bases unmatched: 11. This CDR3 has 15 residues. Germline V gene data show CDR1 as MDHEN and CDR2 as SYDVKM. CDR3 in amino acids: CATQRAGTVNTEAFF. As DNA, the CDR3 is TGTGCCACCCAACGTGCCGGGACAGTGAACACTGAAGCTTTCTTT.

The chain joins TRBV6-5 to TRBJ2-7; D not resolved. Germline V lookup: CDR1 MNHEY, CDR2 SVGAGI. The CDR3 totals 14 residues. Deletions cut 5 bases from V and 1 base from J, with 12 bases between. The chain's CDR3 is CASSRPGGSYEQYF. CDR3 DNA: TGTGCCAGCAGTCGCCCGGGTGGGTCCTACGAGCAGTACTTC.

J is TRBJ2-2 and V is TRBV12-5; D gene unclear. Trimming cost V 1 base and J 7 bases, with 7 bases left between them. Per the germline V gene, CDR1 is LGHNT and CDR2 is FRNRAP. The CDR3 runs 13 residues. In DNA, the CDR3 is TGTGCTAGTGGTTTGGGAGCAAACGGGGAGCTGTTTTTT. Translating gives CASGLGANGELFF.

The genes are TRBV20-1 and TRBJ2-7; TRBD1 is a possible D gene (5 bases). The CDR3 has 11 amino acids. CDR1 and CDR2 (germline): DFQATT, SNEGSKA (reference sequence). The ends were cut back, 5 bases at V and 9 bases at J, with 14 bases in the middle. The CDR3 nucleotides are TGCAGTGCTTCGCAGGGTCCTGGGCAGTACTTC. Translating gives CSASQGPGQYF.

V usage is TRBV11-1 and J usage is TRBJ1-1; the D gene is possibly TRBD1 (6 bases). This CDR3 comprises 15 residues. The germline V and J ends were trimmed by 0 bases and 5 bases, with 13 bases remaining between them. Per germline, CDR1 SGHAT and CDR2 FQDESV (reference sequence). The DNA of the CDR3 is TGTGCCAGCAGCTTAGCTTCCCAGGGGAATACTGAAGCTTTCTTT. It codes for CASSLASQGNTEAFF.

This chain connects TRBV5-1 to TRBJ2-7; no definite D call. The CDR3 is 15 amino acids. Germline CDR1 SGHRS, CDR2 YFSETQ. The V and J ends lost 1 base and 7 bases respectively, with 18 bases between them. The CDR3 DNA reads as TGCGCCAGCAGCTTGTCGCCCGCGGTATCGGGTGAGCAGTACTTC. Translated, it gives CASSLSPAVSGEQYF. Together with reference TRBV5-1 and TRBJ2-7, the CDR3 gives the full variable domain: KAGVTQTPRYLIKTRGQQVTLSCSPISGHRSVSWYQQTPGQGLQFLFEYFSETQRNKGNFPGRFSGRQFSNSRSEMNVSTLELGDSALYLCASSLSPAVSGEQYFGPGTRLTVT.

This rearrangement joins TRBV3-1 (or the pseudogene TRBV3-2) to TRBJ1-5; no firm D call. Germline V lookup: CDR1 LGHDT, CDR2 YNNKEL (reference sequence). V shed 4 bases and J shed 11 bases, with 12 bases lying between them. The CDR3 is 12 amino acids. CDR3 sequence reads: CASSLGSLTQHF. CDR3 in DNA: TGTGCCAGCAGCCTCGGGTCCCTGACCCAGCATTTT.

The genes are TRBV19 and TRBJ1-5; D is perhaps TRBD1 (6 bases). Germline assignment: CDR1 LNHDA and CDR2 SQIVND (reference sequence). This CDR3 contains 16 residues. Trimming stripped 6 bases from V and 2 bases from J, with 17 bases between. DNA of the CDR3: TGTGCCAGTAGACCTCGACAGGTGTATGGCAATCAGCCCCAGCATTTT. This codes for CASRPRQVYGNQPQHF. The variable domain in full, with the rest retrieved from reference TRBV19 and TRBJ1-5, is DGGITQSPKYLFRKEGQNVTLSCEQNLNHDAMYWYRQDPGQGLRLIYYSQIVNDFQKGDIAEGYSVSREKKESFPLTVTSAQKNPTAFYLCASRPRQVYGNQPQHFGDGTRLSIL.

The rearrangement links TRBV28 to TRBJ2-1; TRBD1 is a possible D gene (5 bases). The length of the CDR3 is 11 residues. Looked up from germline, CDR1 is MDHEN and CDR2 is SYDVKM. The CDR3 DNA reads as TGTTTGACAGTAGCCTACAATGAGCAGTTCTTC. As protein: CLTVAYNEQFF.

The chain recombines TRBV7-6 with TRBJ1-6; a weak D match, TRBD1 (5 bases). Germline V CDR1 and CDR2: SGHVS, FNYEAQ. This CDR3 is 14 amino acids long. V was cut by 1 base and J by 8 bases, with 9 bases left in between. The DNA of the CDR3 is TGTGCCAGCAGCTTAGACACAGGAGATTCACCCCTCCACTTT. It specifies CASSLDTGDSPLHF.

V gene TRBV10-3 combines with J gene TRBJ2-7; D possibly corresponds to TRBD1 (5 bases). Germline CDR1 and CDR2: ENHRY and SYGVKD. With 3 bases removed from V and 5 bases from J, the gap between germline ends came to 11 bases. The CDR3 is made up of 13 amino acids. For the CDR3, the DNA is TGTGCCATCAGTGACCCTGGGGCAGACGAGCAGTACTTC. Protein product: CAISDPGADEQYF.

V and J are TRBV10-1 and TRBJ2-1; D may be TRBD2 (5 bases). Germline V CDR1 and CDR2: WNHNN, SYGVQD (reference sequence). The V gene lost 1 base and the J gene lost 5 bases, with 18 bases spanning the gap. This CDR3 is 17 amino acids long. CDR3 amino acids: CASSEYGGRSRDNEQFF. The CDR3 region has the DNA TGCGCCAGCAGTGAGTACGGCGGGCGCTCCCGTGACAATGAGCAGTTCTTC.

This clone was detected once. CDR3 residues: CASSQDRTSNEKLFF. CDR3 nucleotides: TGCGCCAGCAGCCAAGACAGAACCTCCAATGAAAAACTGTTTTTT. The genes are TRBV4-1 and TRBJ1-4; no clear D gene. V lost 0 bases to trimming and J lost 5 bases, with 10 bases between them. The germline V gene has CDR1 MGHRA and CDR2 YSYEKL. The CDR3 contains 15 residues.

The rearrangement joins TRBV1 to TRBJ2-6; the table names TRBD2, a call not compared with the DNA. TRBV1 is described as a pseudogene. The CDR3 loop spans 17 amino acids. The CDR3 bases are TGCACCAGCAGCCACGGGAGGGCCCACTCTGGGGCCAACGTCCTGACTTTC. Its protein is CTSSHGRAHSGANVLTF.

Only one count was recorded for this clone. This rearrangement joins TRBV28 to TRBJ2-5, with 9 bases that match TRBD1. V shed 10 bases, J shed 1 base, and the junction held 4 bases outside the gene matches. The CDR3 length is 13 residues. Germline V gene data show CDR1 as MDHEN and CDR2 as SYDVKM. Here the CDR3 reads CATGQGIQETQYF. For the CDR3, the DNA is TGTGCCACCGGACAGGGGATCCAAGAGACCCAGTACTTC.

This clone was observed a handful of times. For the CDR3, the DNA is TGTGCCAGCAGCTACCGGCCGGGTTTGGGGGGCTACGAGCAGTACTTC. This translates into CASSYRPGLGGYEQYF. J is TRBJ2-7 and V is TRBV5-6; TRBD2 might be the D (6 bases). With 3 bases removed from V and 3 bases from J, the gap between germline ends came to 19 bases. Germline CDR1 and CDR2: SGHDT and YYEEEE. The CDR3 contains 16 residues.